One sample yielded the 31 T cell receptor beta chains listed below, sequenced in a study of cytomegalovirus exposure and HLA in healthy donors. With 60 Vbeta and 13 Jbeta primers, the PCR was carried out. Assay: immunoSEQ multiplex PCR; the TCRdb copy retains only in-frame clones and omits some. Of about 150,000 clones in the sample, more than 60% were seen once. The sequenced sample consisted of PBMCs. These receptors originate from a man in his thirties or forties in good health and CMV-seropositive.

The chain uses TRBV11-1 and TRBJ1-2; tentative D call: TRBD1 (5 bases). Germline V gives CDR1 SGHAT, CDR2 FQDESV (reference sequence). Trimming removed 1 base at V and 4 bases at J, with 22 bases between. The CDR3 extends over 18 amino acids. This CDR3 is CASSLGGLDRRITYGYTF. The DNA for the CDR3 is TGTGCCAGCAGCTTAGGGGGTTTAGACAGACGAATTACCTATGGCTACACCTTC.

The genes are TRBV27 and TRBJ1-1; no reliable D call. CDR3 length equals 12 residues. The V gene lost 2 bases and the J gene lost 5 bases, with 6 bases spanning the gap. Germline V gene data show CDR1 as MNHEY and CDR2 as SMNVEV (reference sequence). CDR3 nucleotides: TGTGCCAGCAGTTTACGGGGTACTGAAGCTTTCTTT. This encodes CASSLRGTEAFF.

This sequence joins TRBV10-3 and TRBJ1-2; D gene unclear. This CDR3 contains 15 residues. Trimming took 5 bases from V and 2 from J, leaving 15 bases between them. CDR1 ENHRY and CDR2 SYGVKD come from the germline V gene. The CDR3, as DNA: TGTGCCATCAGTAACCTAATTGGAGGGAACTATGGCTACACCTTC. Translation gives CAISNLIGGNYGYTF.

J is TRBJ1-1 and V is TRBV11-3; 9 bases are shared with TRBD1. V lost 4 bases, J lost 3 bases, and 9 bases stayed unmatched. From germline, CDR1 is SGHNT and CDR2 YENEEA. There are 16 residues in the CDR3. CDR3 coding DNA: TGTGCCAGCAGCTCACCGGGACAGGGCCCTTACACTGAAGCTTTCTTT. Encoded protein: CASSSPGQGPYTEAFF.

The chain employs TRBV25-1 and TRBJ2-7; no definite D call. The germline V gene encodes CDR1 MGHDK and CDR2 SYGVNS. The V gene lost 3 bases and the J gene lost 4 bases, with 16 bases spanning the gap. The CDR3 extends over 15 amino acids. CDR3 protein: CASSDRKTTTYEQYF. The CDR3 DNA sequence: TGTGCCAGCAGTGATCGGAAGACAACAACATACGAGCAGTACTTC.

The chain links TRBV14 to TRBJ2-2, with D perhaps TRBD1 (5 bases). Trimming removed 0 bases at V and 6 bases at J, with 14 bases between. The CDR3 length is 16 residues. The germline gives CDR1 SGHDN, CDR2 FVKESK. The CDR3 DNA is TGTGCCAGCAGCCAAGATAGGGGCAGTTTCGCCGGGGAGCTGTTTTTT. This gives the protein CASSQDRGSFAGELFF.

This clone was picked up a small number of times. V usage is TRBV5-4 and J usage is TRBJ2-1, with D uncertain. Trimming took 2 bases from V and 2 from J, leaving 14 bases between them. Per germline, CDR1 SGHNT and CDR2 YYREEE (reference sequence). This CDR3 contains 16 residues. The CDR3 sequence is CASSLYRTSTYNEQFF. CDR3 nucleotides: TGTGCCAGCAGCTTATATCGAACGAGCACCTACAATGAGCAGTTCTTC.

The chain recombines TRBV28 with TRBJ1-1; 11 bases are a match to TRBD1. V lost 4 bases and J lost 3; bases outside the gene matches: 1. The V gene's germline CDR1 is MDHEN and CDR2 SYDVKM. The CDR3 is 14 amino acids. The CDR3 sequence is CASSSGQGDTEAFF. CDR3 bases: TGTGCCAGCAGTTCGGGACAGGGGGACACTGAAGCTTTCTTT.

V is TRBV21-1 and J is TRBJ2-7; the table's TRBD2 call for D was not verified on the DNA. TRBV21-1 is labeled a pseudogene. The CDR3 loop spans 16 amino acids. CDR3 nucleotides: TGTGCCAGCAGGGGGGGACTCCCCGGACCCTCCCACGAGCAGTACTTC. Protein sequence: CASRGGLPGPSHEQYF.

This sequence joins TRBV2 and TRBJ1-1, with D unresolved. The CDR3 totals 15 residues. Trimming shortened V by 4 bases and J by 1 base, and 13 bases separated the two germline ends. Per the germline V gene, CDR1 is SNHLY and CDR2 is FYNNEI. CDR3 sequence (DNA): TGTGCCAGCAGTGGCGAAGGAGGTGGGAACACTGAAGCTTTCTTT. This translates into CASSGEGGGNTEAFF.

As regards this clone: An end of the junction differs from the germline gene, which may be a read error. This chain joins TRBV5-6 and TRBJ2-1, with 12 bases fitting TRBD2. Germline V lookup: CDR1 SGHDT, CDR2 YYEEEE. The CDR3 runs 16 residues. The CDR3 DNA is TGTGCCAGCAGGATGACTAGCGGGAGATTCTACAATGAGCAGCTCTTC. The encoded protein is CASRMTSGRFYNEQLF. Full variable domain (rest looked up from reference TRBV5-6 and TRBJ2-1): DAGVTQSPTHLIKTRGQQVTLRCSPKSGHDTVSWYQQALGQGPQFIFQYYEEEERQRGNFPDRFSGHQFPNYSSELNVNALLLGDSALYLCASRMTSGRFYNEQLFGPGTRLTVL.

The chain couples TRBV19 to TRBJ2-7, with 7 positions matching TRBD1. The CDR3 covers 13 residues. Trimming removed 8 bases from V and 2 bases from J; junction bases left unmatched: 6. Germline CDR1 reads LNHDA; CDR2 reads SQIVND (reference sequence). CDR3 region: CASSRDSPYEQYF. The DNA of the CDR3 is TGTGCCAGTTCCCGGGACAGCCCCTACGAGCAGTACTTC.

The V and J genes are TRBV30 and TRBJ2-1, with a weak D call TRBD1 (5 bases). V was clipped by 4 bases and J by 15 bases, with 19 bases between them. Germline V CDR1 and CDR2: GTSNPN, SVGIG (reference sequence). This CDR3 has 12 residues. In nucleotides, the CDR3 is TGTGCCTGGACCTCCCCACGGAGTCAGGGGTTCTTC. Protein sequence: CAWTSPRSQGFF. Looking up the rest from reference TRBV30 and TRBJ2-1 gives the full variable domain: SQTIHQWPATLVQPVGSPLSLECTVEGTSNPNLYWYRQAAGRGLQLLFYSVGIGQISSEVPQNLSASRPQDRQFILSSKKLLLSDSGFYLCAWTSPRSQGFFGPGTRLTVL.

The genes are TRBV9 and TRBJ2-5; weak D call: TRBD1 (6 bases). CDR3 size: 14 residues. V was clipped by 3 bases and J by 9 bases, with 18 bases between them. In germline, CDR1 is SGDLS, CDR2 YYNGEE. Written as DNA, the CDR3 is TGTGCCAGCAGCGCAACAGGGACGGGAAAGTCCCAGTACTTC. The encoded protein is CASSATGTGKSQYF.

The chain employs TRBV6-4 and TRBJ2-5, with 8 nucleotides matching TRBD2. V shed 5 bases and J 5 bases; nucleotides not matched to a gene: 25. The CDR3 is 20 residues long. Germline assignment: CDR1 MRHNA and CDR2 SNTAGT. This CDR3 is CASSSPISGSGSCDRETQYF. The CDR3 DNA is TGTGCCAGCAGTTCACCGATTAGCGGCAGCGGGAGCTGTGACCGGGAGACCCAGTACTTC.

This clone came up a few times. V is TRBV30 and J is TRBJ1-3; D call uncertain. Trimming took off 0 bases at V and 1 base at J, with 16 bases between the two ends. The CDR3 totals 17 residues. Germline values: CDR1 GTSNPN, CDR2 SVGIG (reference sequence). CDR3 sequence (DNA): TGTGCCTGGAGTGTACTATCGGCGGCGATTTCTGGAAACACCATATATTTT. Residues: CAWSVLSAAISGNTIYF.

The CDR3 protein is CASSPWGEVYGYTF. The DNA of the CDR3 is TGTGCCAGCAGTCCGTGGGGGGAGGTCTATGGCTACACCTTC. V and J are TRBV28 and TRBJ1-2, with D possibly matching TRBD1 (5 bases). The germline CDR1 and CDR2 sequences are MDHEN and SYDVKM. CDR3 length: 14 amino acids. V dropped 5 bases and J dropped 4 bases, with 14 bases sitting between them.

The chain uses TRBV2 and TRBJ1-5; a weak D match, TRBD1 (6 bases). This CDR3 comprises 14 residues. CDR1 SNHLY and CDR2 FYNNEI come from the germline V gene. V lost 6 bases and J lost 4, with 13 bases in between. The CDR3 protein is CASRDTGKNQPQHF. The CDR3 DNA is TGTGCCAGCAGGGATACAGGGAAAAATCAGCCCCAGCATTTT.

This chain joins TRBV5-5 and TRBJ2-1; the match to TRBD2 covers 9 bases. This CDR3 has 16 residues. V was clipped by 4 bases and J by 8 bases; unmatched bases: 13. The germline V gene encodes CDR1 SGHKS and CDR2 YYEKEE (reference sequence). The CDR3 is CASSRPGLADLDEQFF. In nucleotides, the CDR3 is TGTGCCAGCAGCCGCCCGGGACTAGCCGACCTCGATGAGCAGTTCTTC.

The V call is TRBV9, the J call TRBJ2-5; 10 bases fit TRBD2. This CDR3 spans 16 amino acids. V trimming: 2 bases; J trimming: 4 bases; junction bases outside the gene matches: 8. CDR1 is SGDLS, CDR2 YYNGEE, per germline. CDR3 loop: CASSVLGLAEGETQYF. The CDR3 bases are TGTGCCAGCAGCGTCCTTGGACTAGCGGAGGGAGAGACCCAGTACTTC. Combining the CDR3 with reference TRBV9 and TRBJ2-5 gives the whole variable domain DSGVTQTPKHLITATGQRVTLRCSPRSGDLSVYWYQQSLDQGLQFLIQYYNGEERAKGNILERFSAQQFPDLHSELNLSSLELGDSALYFCASSVLGLAEGETQYFGPGTRLLVL.

In its sample, this clone was seen a few times. The chain links TRBV5-4 to TRBJ2-7; tentative D call: TRBD1 (6 bases). CDR3 length: 15 amino acids. Trimming left V 2 bases short and J 6 bases short, with 18 bases between. CDR1 is SGHNT and CDR2 is YYREEE in the germline V gene (reference sequence). CDR3 amino acids: CASSLASRGRAEQYF. DNA of the CDR3: TGTGCCAGCAGCTTAGCCTCCAGGGGCCGCGCCGAGCAGTACTTC.

The CDR3 is CASSVEQGVDYTF. CDR3 DNA: TGTGCCAGCAGCGTAGAACAGGGGGTCGACTACACCTTC. J is TRBJ1-2 and V is TRBV9, with 8 positions matching TRBD1. Trimming cost V 0 bases and J 10 bases; bases outside gene matches: 5. CDR3 length: 13 amino acids. Germline-derived CDR1 and CDR2 are SGDLS and YYNGEE.

The chain combines TRBV4-2 with TRBJ1-3; 8 bases fit TRBD1. The CDR3 consists of 14 residues. In germline, CDR1 is LGHNA, CDR2 YNFKEQ. V lost 6 bases, J lost 3 bases, and 4 bases stayed unmatched. The CDR3 loop reads CASSGQGLGNTIYF. In DNA, the CDR3 is TGTGCCAGCAGTGGACAGGGCCTTGGAAACACCATATATTTT.

Comment on this clone: The same CDR3 is also encoded by other DNA sequences in this sample. The gene calls are TRBV27 and TRBJ1-2; 9 nucleotides line up with TRBD1. Germline assignment: CDR1 MNHEY and CDR2 SMNVEV (reference sequence). The CDR3 is made up of 13 amino acids. J was trimmed by 8 bases and V by 6 bases; bases with no gene match: 7. The CDR3 nucleotides are TGTGCCAGCAGCTCGGGACAGGGTGGAGGCTACACCTTC. Its translation is CASSSGQGGGYTF.

The chain employs TRBV30 and TRBJ2-2; D gene unclear. CDR3 length equals 15 residues. In germline, CDR1 is GTSNPN, CDR2 SVGIG (reference sequence). The ends were cut back, 2 bases at V and 6 bases at J, with 16 bases in the middle. In DNA, the CDR3 is TGTGCCTGGAGTCCCCTCGGAGTTTTAGCCGGGGAGCTGTTTTTT. Protein product: CAWSPLGVLAGELFF.

The chain combines TRBV7-9 with TRBJ2-6; no clear D gene. Trimming took 1 base from V and 0 from J, leaving 4 bases between them. This CDR3 is 15 amino acids long. Germline CDR1 is SEHNR and CDR2 is FQNEAQ (reference sequence). As DNA, the CDR3 is TGTGCCAGCAGCTTAGTTAGCTCTGGGGCCAACGTCCTGACTTTC. Translated, it gives CASSLVSSGANVLTF. Looking up the rest from reference TRBV7-9 and TRBJ2-6 gives the full variable domain: DTGVSQNPRHKITKRGQNVTFRCDPISEHNRLYWYRQTLGQGPEFLTYFQNEAQLEKSRLLSDRFSAERPKGSFSTLEIQRTEQGDSAMYLCASSLVSSGANVLTFGAGSRLTVL.

The chain recombines TRBV2 with TRBJ1-1, with 8 nucleotides matching TRBD1. Germline V gives CDR1 SNHLY, CDR2 FYNNEI. Unmatched junction bases numbered 16, after V lost 10 bases and J lost 6 bases. There are 15 residues in the CDR3. CDR3 amino acids: CAILIPDRAGPEAFF. The DNA of the CDR3 is TGTGCCATCCTTATTCCGGACAGGGCGGGACCTGAAGCTTTCTTT.

A word on this clone: A junction end diverges from the germline sequence, so it may reflect a read error. The rearrangement links TRBV5-5 to TRBJ1-1; 8 bases align to TRBD1. The V gene's germline CDR1 is SGHKS and CDR2 YYEKEE (reference sequence). CDR3 length: 15 amino acids. CDR3 sequence reads: CASSQSDRAGTAAFF. The CDR3 DNA follows: TGTGCCAGCAGCCAATCGGACAGGGCCGGCACTGCAGCTTTCTTT.

This clone has only a few counts. This chain links TRBV7-9 with TRBJ2-7; 13 bases are shared with TRBD2. The V and J ends lost 5 bases and 0 bases, in that order; junction bases with no gene match: 13. The germline V gene encodes CDR1 SEHNR and CDR2 FQNEAQ (reference sequence). This CDR3 contains 19 residues. CDR3 in amino acids: CASSRTQDTSGRVSYEQYF. In nucleotides, the CDR3 is TGTGCCAGCAGCCGTACCCAGGACACTAGCGGGAGGGTCTCCTACGAGCAGTACTTC.

The table lists this clone with a few counts. The genes are TRBV29-1 and TRBJ2-3, with TRBD1 identical over 7 bases. CDR3 length: 13 amino acids. V trimming: 6 bases; J trimming: 2 bases; junction bases outside the gene matches: 5. Germline V CDR1 and CDR2: SQVTM, ANQGSEA. The CDR3 DNA reads as TGCAGCGTCAGGGGGAGACACACAGATACGCAGTATTTT. Its translation is CSVRGRHTDTQYF.

The rearrangement uses TRBV5-5 and TRBJ2-7; 9 nucleotides agree with TRBD1. The CDR3 contains 16 residues. Trimming took 2 bases from V and 3 from J; bases not matched to a gene: 9. From germline, CDR1 is SGHKS and CDR2 YYEKEE (reference sequence). The CDR3 spells CASSFRGQGVFYEQYF. In nucleotides, the CDR3 is TGTGCCAGCAGCTTCAGGGGACAGGGAGTATTCTACGAGCAGTACTTC.